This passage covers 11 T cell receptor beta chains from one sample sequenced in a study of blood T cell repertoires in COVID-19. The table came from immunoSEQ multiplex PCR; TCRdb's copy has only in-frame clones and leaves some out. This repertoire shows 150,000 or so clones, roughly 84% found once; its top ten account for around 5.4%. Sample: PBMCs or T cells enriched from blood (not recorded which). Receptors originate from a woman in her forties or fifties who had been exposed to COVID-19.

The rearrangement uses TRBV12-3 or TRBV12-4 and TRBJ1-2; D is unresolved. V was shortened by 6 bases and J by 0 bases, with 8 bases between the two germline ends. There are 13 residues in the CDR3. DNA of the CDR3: TGTGCCAGCAGCCCGGGAGCTAACTATGGCTACACCTTC. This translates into CASSPGANYGYTF.

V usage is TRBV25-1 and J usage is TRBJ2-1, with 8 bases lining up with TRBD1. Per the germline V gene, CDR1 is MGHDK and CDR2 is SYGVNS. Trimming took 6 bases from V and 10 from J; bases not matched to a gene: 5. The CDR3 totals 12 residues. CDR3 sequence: CASSDRGREQFF. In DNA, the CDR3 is TGTGCCAGCAGCGACAGGGGAAGGGAGCAGTTCTTC. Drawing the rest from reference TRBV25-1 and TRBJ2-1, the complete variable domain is EADIYQTPRYLVIGTGKKITLECSQTMGHDKMYWYQQDPGMELHLIHYSYGVNSTEKGDLSSESTVSRIRTEHFPLTLESARPSHTSQYLCASSDRGREQFFGPGTRLTVL.

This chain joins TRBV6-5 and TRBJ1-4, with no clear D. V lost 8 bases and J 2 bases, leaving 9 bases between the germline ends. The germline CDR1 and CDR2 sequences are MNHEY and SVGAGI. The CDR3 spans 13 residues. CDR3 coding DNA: TGTGCCAGCCACACCCCGACTAATGAAAAACTGTTTTTT. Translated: CASHTPTNEKLFF.

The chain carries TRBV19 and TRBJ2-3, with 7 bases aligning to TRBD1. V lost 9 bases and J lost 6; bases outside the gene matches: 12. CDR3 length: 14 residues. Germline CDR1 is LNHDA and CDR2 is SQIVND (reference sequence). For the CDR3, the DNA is TGTGCCAGCACCGGACAGGCCGGCGGGGATACGCAGTATTTT. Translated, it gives CASTGQAGGDTQYF.

In DNA form, the CDR3 reads TGTGCCAGCAGCTCGGGGACAGGTCACACAGATACGCAGTATTTT. It translates to CASSSGTGHTDTQYF. V usage is TRBV11-3 and J usage is TRBJ2-3, with 8 bases matching TRBD1. Per the germline V gene, CDR1 is SGHNT and CDR2 is YENEEA. The length of the CDR3 is 15 residues. V dropped 4 bases and J dropped 2; count of bases not matched to a gene: 5.

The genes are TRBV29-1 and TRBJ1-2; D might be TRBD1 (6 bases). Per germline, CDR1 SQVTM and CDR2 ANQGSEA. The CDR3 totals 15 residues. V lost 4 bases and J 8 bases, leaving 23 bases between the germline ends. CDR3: CSVVGTNRASGGYTF. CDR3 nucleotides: TGCAGCGTTGTCGGGACGAACAGGGCCTCTGGGGGCTACACCTTC.

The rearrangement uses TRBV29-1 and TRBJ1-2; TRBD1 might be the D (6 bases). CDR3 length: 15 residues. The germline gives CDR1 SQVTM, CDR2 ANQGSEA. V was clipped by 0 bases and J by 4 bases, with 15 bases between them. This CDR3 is CSVEDRARGTYGYTF. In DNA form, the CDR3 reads TGCAGCGTTGAAGATAGGGCCAGGGGTACCTATGGCTACACCTTC.

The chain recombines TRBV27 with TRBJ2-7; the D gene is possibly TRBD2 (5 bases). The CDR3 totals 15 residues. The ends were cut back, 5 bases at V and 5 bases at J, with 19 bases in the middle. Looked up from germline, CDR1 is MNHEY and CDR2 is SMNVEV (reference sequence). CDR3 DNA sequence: TGTGCCAGCAGTCCCCAAGCGGACTGGATCGACGAGCAGTACTTC. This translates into CASSPQADWIDEQYF.

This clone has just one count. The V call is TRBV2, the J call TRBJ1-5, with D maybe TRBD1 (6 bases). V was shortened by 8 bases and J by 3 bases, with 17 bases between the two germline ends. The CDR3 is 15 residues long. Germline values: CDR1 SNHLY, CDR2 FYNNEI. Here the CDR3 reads CASSVGAANNQPQHF. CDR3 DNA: TGTGCCAGCTCTGTGGGGGCAGCGAACAATCAGCCCCAGCATTTT.

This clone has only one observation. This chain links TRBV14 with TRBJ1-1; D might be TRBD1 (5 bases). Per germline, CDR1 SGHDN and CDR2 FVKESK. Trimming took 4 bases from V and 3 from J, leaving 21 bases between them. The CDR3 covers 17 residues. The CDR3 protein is CASSRLGTAGGDTEAFF. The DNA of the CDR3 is TGTGCCAGCAGCCGACTAGGGACGGCGGGGGGGGACACTGAAGCTTTCTTT.

CDR3 bases: TGTGCCAGCAGCTTGCTAGGACAGGGCTACGAGCAGTACTTC. As protein: CASSLLGQGYEQYF. This chain connects TRBV5-6 to TRBJ2-7, with 8 bases identical to TRBD1. J was trimmed by 3 bases and V by 1 base; bases with no gene match: 3. CDR1 and CDR2 from the germline V gene are SGHDT and YYEEEE. This CDR3 spans 14 amino acids.